This is a list of T cell receptor beta chains from one sample in a study of T cells in Graves' hyperthyroidism and ophthalmopathy. Each CDR3 protein gets one entry after TCRdb re-called the multiplex PCR reads with MiXCR. Of approximately 330,000 distinct CDR3 sequences in the sample, roughly 20% were seen once. The sample consisted of blood. Receptors originate from a woman in her forties or fifties with Graves' hyperthyroidism. The CDR3 runs from the conserved cysteine through the conserved F or W. Each record gives: CDR3 protein, CDR3 DNA, D gene, clone size, J gene, V gene. The D gene is left open where the match is weak. Rows give clone size only sometimes, using once, few, many, or a class for an expanded clone.

CDR3aa: CASSGGTGNEAFF
CDR3nt: TGTGCCAGCAGCGGCGGGACAGGGAACGAAGCTTTCTTT
d_gene: TRBD1
abundance: many
j_gene: TRBJ1-1
v_gene: TRBV13

CDR3aa: CASSVEAGGYLNFDEQYF
CDR3nt: TGTGCCAGCAGCGTAGAGGCGGGGGGGTACCTTAATTTTGACGAGCAGTACTTC
d_gene: TRBD2
abundance: few
j_gene: TRBJ2-7
v_gene: TRBV9

CDR3aa: CASSSLERGAKNIQYF
CDR3nt: TGTGCCAGCAGCTCCCTTGAGAGGGGGGCCAAAAACATTCAGTACTTC
d_gene: -
abundance: many
j_gene: TRBJ2-4
v_gene: TRBV12-3/TRBV12-4

CDR3aa: CASGPTAMNTEAFF
CDR3nt: TGTGCTAGTGGTCCGACAGCGATGAACACTGAAGCTTTCTTT
d_gene: -
abundance: many
j_gene: TRBJ1-1
v_gene: TRBV12-5

CDR3aa: CASSMTGEGNQPQHF
CDR3nt: TGTGCCAGTAGTATGACAGGGGAAGGTAATCAGCCCCAGCATTTT
d_gene: TRBD1
abundance: -
j_gene: TRBJ1-5
v_gene: TRBV19

CDR3aa: CTSSLGPYNEQFF
CDR3nt: TGTACCAGCAGTTTAGGGCCATACAATGAGCAGTTCTTC
d_gene: -
abundance: -
j_gene: TRBJ2-1
v_gene: TRBV12-3/TRBV12-4

CDR3aa: CASSPRASSDTDTQYF
CDR3nt: TGTGCCAGCTCACCACGCGCTAGCAGTGACACAGATACGCAGTATTTT
d_gene: -
abundance: many
j_gene: TRBJ2-3
v_gene: TRBV18

CDR3aa: CSARDLAGAPDTQYF
CDR3nt: TGCAGTGCTAGGGACCTAGCGGGAGCCCCAGATACGCAGTATTTT
d_gene: TRBD2
abundance: many
j_gene: TRBJ2-3
v_gene: TRBV20-1

CDR3aa: CASSLFNYGYTF
CDR3nt: TGTGCCAGCAGCTTATTCAACTATGGCTACACCTTC
d_gene: -
abundance: few
j_gene: TRBJ1-2
v_gene: TRBV3-1

CDR3aa: CASSRAGLLNTEAFF
CDR3nt: TGCGCCAGCTCCCGGGCAGGCCTCTTGAACACTGAAGCTTTCTTT
d_gene: -
abundance: few
j_gene: TRBJ1-1
v_gene: TRBV5-1

CDR3aa: CSATGHLTGTQYF
CDR3nt: TGCAGTGCAACGGGACATTTAACGGGGACCCAGTACTTC
d_gene: -
abundance: many
j_gene: TRBJ2-5
v_gene: TRBV20-1

CDR3aa: CSARGIRTEAFF
CDR3nt: TGCAGCGCTAGAGGGATTCGCACTGAAGCTTTCTTT
d_gene: -
abundance: once
j_gene: TRBJ1-1
v_gene: TRBV29-1

CDR3aa: CASSAEGDSHYGYTF
CDR3nt: TGTGCCAGCAGCGCGGAAGGGGATTCTCACTATGGCTACACCTTC
d_gene: -
abundance: few
j_gene: TRBJ1-2
v_gene: TRBV9

CDR3aa: CASSLRGRAENTEAFF
CDR3nt: TGTGCCAGCAGCCTCAGGGGCAGGGCGGAAAACACTGAAGCTTTCTTT
d_gene: -
abundance: many
j_gene: TRBJ1-1
v_gene: TRBV11-2

CDR3aa: CASSFPQGRHEQYF
CDR3nt: TGTGCCAGCAGTTTTCCACAGGGCCGGCACGAGCAGTACTTC
d_gene: -
abundance: many
j_gene: TRBJ2-7
v_gene: TRBV28

CDR3aa: CAISALGGGTGELFF
CDR3nt: TGTGCCATCAGCGCCTTGGGGGGCGGCACCGGGGAGCTGTTTTTT
d_gene: -
abundance: -
j_gene: TRBJ2-2
v_gene: TRBV10-3

CDR3aa: CASSSPQQGWTGNTIYF
CDR3nt: TGTGCCAGCAGTTCCCCCCAACAGGGTTGGACGGGAAACACCATATATTTT
d_gene: -
abundance: -
j_gene: TRBJ1-3
v_gene: TRBV28

CDR3aa: CATAGALTDTQYF
CDR3nt: TGTGCTACCGCGGGGGCCCTCACAGATACGCAGTATTTT
d_gene: -
abundance: -
j_gene: TRBJ2-3
v_gene: TRBV6-1

CDR3aa: CASSRGGAGEQFF
CDR3nt: TGTGCCAGCAGCCGCGGGGGGGCCGGTGAGCAGTTCTTC
d_gene: TRBD2
abundance: -
j_gene: TRBJ2-1
v_gene: TRBV12-3/TRBV12-4

CDR3aa: CASSSEEAHEQFF
CDR3nt: TGTGCCAGCAGCTCAGAGGAAGCACATGAGCAGTTCTTC
d_gene: -
abundance: once
j_gene: TRBJ2-1
v_gene: TRBV11-2

CDR3aa: CASRATGSTDTQYF
CDR3nt: TGTGCCAGCAGAGCTACAGGGAGCACAGATACGCAGTATTTT
d_gene: -
abundance: many
j_gene: TRBJ2-3
v_gene: TRBV12-3/TRBV12-4

CDR3aa: CASSVAEGWAQYF
CDR3nt: TGTGCCAGCAGCGTAGCTGAGGGGTGGGCCCAGTACTTC
d_gene: -
abundance: few
j_gene: TRBJ2-5
v_gene: TRBV9

CDR3aa: CASSEVRQETQYF
CDR3nt: TGTGCCAGCAGTGAAGTGCGGCAAGAGACCCAGTACTTC
d_gene: -
abundance: few
j_gene: TRBJ2-5
v_gene: TRBV6-1

CDR3aa: CSASSEPANTGELFF
CDR3nt: TGCAGTGCTAGTTCGGAGCCGGCGAACACCGGGGAGCTGTTTTTT
d_gene: -
abundance: -
j_gene: TRBJ2-2
v_gene: TRBV20-1

CDR3aa: CASSFGATGTDTGELFF
CDR3nt: TGTGCCAGCAGTTTCGGGGCGACAGGGACGGACACCGGGGAGCTGTTTTTT
d_gene: TRBD1
abundance: -
j_gene: TRBJ2-2
v_gene: TRBV12-3/TRBV12-4

CDR3aa: CAWSGTSYEQYF
CDR3nt: TGTGCCTGGAGTGGGACAAGCTACGAGCAGTACTTC
d_gene: -
abundance: many
j_gene: TRBJ2-7
v_gene: TRBV30

CDR3aa: CASSQESGSGEETQYF
CDR3nt: TGTGCCAGCAGCCAAGAATCGGGAAGCGGGGAAGAGACCCAGTACTTC
d_gene: TRBD2
abundance: -
j_gene: TRBJ2-5
v_gene: TRBV4-2

CDR3aa: CSVVWVARDTQYF
CDR3nt: TGCAGCGTTGTGTGGGTAGCGAGGGATACGCAGTATTTT
d_gene: -
abundance: many
j_gene: TRBJ2-3
v_gene: TRBV29-1

CDR3aa: CASSSRTSGGSDTQYF
CDR3nt: TGTGCCAGCAGCTCCCGGACTAGCGGGGGATCAGATACGCAGTATTTT
d_gene: TRBD2
abundance: few
j_gene: TRBJ2-3
v_gene: TRBV13

CDR3aa: CASSPASSNNEQFF
CDR3nt: TGTGCCAGCTCACCAGCTAGCTCAAACAATGAGCAGTTCTTC
d_gene: -
abundance: many
j_gene: TRBJ2-1
v_gene: TRBV18

CDR3aa: CASNIPEGVLALNEQFF
CDR3nt: TGTGCCAGCAATATACCGGAAGGGGTCCTTGCCCTCAATGAGCAGTTCTTC
d_gene: -
abundance: many
j_gene: TRBJ2-1
v_gene: TRBV6-2/TRBV6-3

CDR3aa: CASSVAGGSSYEQYF
CDR3nt: TGTGCCAGCAGCGTCGCCGGGGGTAGCTCCTACGAGCAGTACTTC
d_gene: -
abundance: few
j_gene: TRBJ2-7
v_gene: TRBV9

CDR3aa: CASSARASNEKLFF
CDR3nt: TGTGCCAGCAGTGCCCGGGCCTCTAATGAAAAACTGTTTTTT
d_gene: -
abundance: few
j_gene: TRBJ1-4
v_gene: TRBV2

CDR3aa: CSVEWAGSYEQYF
CDR3nt: TGCAGCGTTGAATGGGCAGGGTCCTACGAGCAGTACTTC
d_gene: -
abundance: -
j_gene: TRBJ2-7
v_gene: TRBV29-1

CDR3aa: CASSFGLGGGEAFF
CDR3nt: TGTGCCAGCAGCTTCGGATTAGGGGGTGGTGAAGCTTTCTTT
d_gene: -
abundance: -
j_gene: TRBJ1-1
v_gene: TRBV5-6

CDR3aa: CASSQWDRSPYGYTF
CDR3nt: TGTGCCAGCAGTCAGTGGGACAGAAGTCCCTATGGCTACACCTTC
d_gene: TRBD1
abundance: many
j_gene: TRBJ1-2
v_gene: TRBV12-3/TRBV12-4

CDR3aa: CASKSQGEFTEAFF
CDR3nt: TGTGCCAGCAAATCCCAGGGTGAGTTCACTGAAGCTTTCTTT
d_gene: -
abundance: few
j_gene: TRBJ1-1
v_gene: TRBV6-1

CDR3aa: CASSFLGTGGYEQYF
CDR3nt: TGTGCCAGCAGTTTCCTAGGGACAGGGGGCTACGAGCAGTACTTC
d_gene: TRBD1
abundance: few
j_gene: TRBJ2-7
v_gene: TRBV6-2/TRBV6-3

CDR3aa: CASSLGGPLSAGELFF
CDR3nt: TGTGCCAGCAGCTTAGGGGGACCGCTAAGCGCCGGGGAGCTGTTTTTT
d_gene: -
abundance: many
j_gene: TRBJ2-2
v_gene: TRBV11-2

CDR3aa: CASSRAGTSSYEQYF
CDR3nt: TGTGCCAGCAGTAGGGCCGGGACTAGCTCCTACGAGCAGTACTTC
d_gene: TRBD2
abundance: many
j_gene: TRBJ2-7
v_gene: TRBV28

CDR3aa: CSAQTGNSNQPQHF
CDR3nt: TGCAGTGCCCAGACAGGGAATAGCAATCAGCCCCAGCATTTT
d_gene: TRBD1
abundance: few
j_gene: TRBJ1-5
v_gene: TRBV20-1

CDR3aa: CASSGWTVQGTEAFF
CDR3nt: TGTGCCAGCAGCGGGTGGACGGTTCAAGGTACTGAAGCTTTCTTT
d_gene: -
abundance: few
j_gene: TRBJ1-1
v_gene: TRBV7-2

CDR3aa: CAWREGTPNQPQHF
CDR3nt: TGTGCCTGGAGAGAAGGGACACCTAATCAGCCCCAGCATTTT
d_gene: -
abundance: -
j_gene: TRBJ1-5
v_gene: TRBV30

CDR3aa: CSAFNPLAAMGSYNEQFF
CDR3nt: TGCAGTGCCTTTAACCCGCTAGCGGCAATGGGATCCTACAATGAGCAGTTCTTC
d_gene: TRBD2
abundance: -
j_gene: TRBJ2-1
v_gene: TRBV20-1

CDR3aa: CSAREETTGELFF
CDR3nt: TGCAGTGCTAGAGAGGAAACCACCGGGGAGCTGTTTTTT
d_gene: -
abundance: -
j_gene: TRBJ2-2
v_gene: TRBV20-1

CDR3aa: CASSKGQPKRILFF
CDR3nt: TGTGCCAGTAGTAAAGGACAGCCCAAGAGAATTCTGTTTTTT
d_gene: -
abundance: -
j_gene: TRBJ1-4
v_gene: TRBV19